One and the same sample provided the 29 T cell receptor beta chains below, sequenced in a study of tumor-infiltrating lymphocytes in localized non-small cell lung cancer (dated by TCRdb to the early 2020s). The receptor library was made with the immunoSEQ multiplex PCR assay. TCRdb stores this immuneACCESS table with in-frame sequences only. Part of the clones is absent; in the studies checked, under half of the shortfall reflects unresolved V genes, and no reason is known for the rest. The sample yields roughly 9,900 clones; around 68% were counted once. Around 8.4% of the sample is held by the ten biggest clonotypes. The specimen was lung tumor tissue. The origin of the receptors is a human donor with non-small cell lung cancer.

A remark on this clone: The same CDR3 can be traced to other DNA sequences in this sample. V is TRBV19 and J is TRBJ1-4, with D perhaps TRBD1 (6 bases). Trimming cost V 2 bases and J 8 bases, with 6 bases left between them. The V gene's germline CDR1 is LNHDA and CDR2 SQIVND (reference sequence). CDR3 size: 12 residues. DNA of the CDR3: TGTGCCAGTAGTATAAGGGGGGAAAAACTGTTTTTT. This gives the protein CASSIRGEKLFF.

V is TRBV19 and J is TRBJ2-7, with 14 bases identical to TRBD2. The CDR3 length is 17 residues. V shed 3 bases and J 4 bases; nucleotides not matched to a gene: 8. Looked up from germline, CDR1 is LNHDA and CDR2 is SQIVND (reference sequence). The CDR3 nucleotides read TGTGCCAGTAGTATGAAAGGGACTAGCGGGAGTAGGTACGAGCAGTACTTC. It is translated as CASSMKGTSGSRYEQYF.

This sequence joins TRBV28 and TRBJ1-5; D gene ambiguous. V lost 3 bases and J 0 bases, leaving 6 bases between the germline ends. This CDR3 has 14 residues. CDR1 is MDHEN, CDR2 SYDVKM, per germline. CDR3 amino acids: CASSLSGSNQPQHF. For the CDR3, the DNA is TGTGCCAGCAGTTTGTCGGGTAGCAATCAGCCCCAGCATTTT.

The gene calls are TRBV25-1 and TRBJ2-1, with D possibly TRBD2 on 6 matching bases. This CDR3 is built from 15 residues. The germline V gene encodes CDR1 MGHDK and CDR2 SYGVNS. V gave up 6 bases and J gave up 8 bases, with 20 bases separating them. The CDR3 region is CASSDTGTSEDEQFF. The CDR3 nucleotides read TGTGCCAGCAGCGACACCGGGACTTCCGAGGATGAGCAGTTCTTC.

The chain carries TRBV7-9 and TRBJ2-1, with 10 positions matching TRBD1. Germline V CDR1 and CDR2: SEHNR, FQNEAQ (reference sequence). CDR3 length: 15 residues. The junction had 8 bases not matched to a gene; V was cut back by 5 bases and J by 7 bases. The CDR3 nucleotides read TGTGCCAGCAGCCCAGACAGGGGGCGCCGGAATGAGCAGTTCTTC. Its protein is CASSPDRGRRNEQFF.

The genes are TRBV5-1 and TRBJ2-1; D gene unclear. The V end was cut by 4 bases, the J end by 4 bases, with 21 bases between. Germline CDR1 and CDR2: SGHRS and YFSETQ. CDR3 length: 17 residues. Here the CDR3 reads CASSEVPVGSGYNEQFF. As DNA, the CDR3 is TGCGCCAGCAGCGAGGTTCCTGTAGGTTCCGGGTACAATGAGCAGTTCTTC.

This clone was counted between two and nine times. The rearrangement uses TRBV18 and TRBJ1-3; D gene unclear. Trimming cost V 4 bases and J 8 bases, with 21 bases left between them. Germline CDR1 reads KGHSH; CDR2 reads LQKENI. CDR3 size: 16 residues. The CDR3 DNA sequence: TGTGCCAGCTCACGCTCGGACGGGGATCGAGCGGACACCATATATTTT. It translates to CASSRSDGDRADTIYF. The full variable domain, completed using reference TRBV18 and TRBJ1-3, is NAGVMQNPRHLVRRRGQEARLRCSPMKGHSHVYWYRQLPEEGLKFMVYLQKENIIDESGMPKERFSAEFPKEGPSILRIQQVVRGDSAAYFCASSRSDGDRADTIYFGEGSWLTVV.

The rearrangement links TRBV6-5 to TRBJ2-1; possibly TRBD1 or TRBD2 for D (6 bases each). With 4 bases removed from V and 8 bases from J, the gap between germline ends came to 12 bases. Germline V gene lookup returns CDR1 MNHEY and CDR2 SVGAGI. The CDR3 is 13 amino acids. DNA of the CDR3: TGTGCCAGCAGTTTGGGGGGCCCCGATGAGCAGTTCTTC. Encoded protein: CASSLGGPDEQFF.

This clone was seen only a few times. The rearrangement joins TRBV6-5 to TRBJ1-3; 7 nucleotides match TRBD1. Unmatched junction bases numbered 6, after V lost 5 bases and J lost 2 bases. Per germline, CDR1 MNHEY and CDR2 SVGAGI. The CDR3 totals 15 residues. The CDR3 DNA follows: TGTGCCAGCAGTGGTTCCGGGACAGCTGGAAACACCATATATTTT. It translates to CASSGSGTAGNTIYF.

This chain joins TRBV25-1 and TRBJ1-1, with 7 nucleotides matching TRBD1. The germline CDR1 and CDR2 sequences are MGHDK and SYGVNS. Trimming cost V 5 bases and J 8 bases; bases outside gene matches: 11. This CDR3 is 14 amino acids long. Here the CDR3 DNA reads TGTGCCAGCAGTTCTGAGGGGGCAGTGGACGAAGCTTTCTTT. Its translation is CASSSEGAVDEAFF.

V gene TRBV2 combines with J gene TRBJ1-4, with D tentatively TRBD1 (5 bases). CDR1 is SNHLY and CDR2 is FYNNEI in the germline V gene. The CDR3 contains 14 residues. The ends were cut back, 5 bases at V and 8 bases at J, with 15 bases in the middle. The chain's CDR3 is CASSKAGVREKLFF. The CDR3 bases are TGTGCCAGCAGTAAGGCGGGGGTTAGGGAAAAACTGTTTTTT.

The chain combines TRBV29-1 with TRBJ1-2; perhaps TRBD1 as D (6 bases). V lost 3 bases and J lost 0, with 8 bases in between. There are 13 residues in the CDR3. Germline loops: CDR1 SQVTM, CDR2 ANQGSEA. This chain's CDR3 is CSVDRDTNYGYTF. For the CDR3, the DNA is TGCAGCGTTGACCGGGACACTAACTATGGCTACACCTTC.

The V and J genes are TRBV11-2 and TRBJ2-5, with 13 positions matching TRBD2. V lost 6 bases, J lost 4 bases, and 8 bases stayed unmatched. The CDR3 loop spans 16 amino acids. Germline assignment: CDR1 SGHAT and CDR2 FQNNGV. The chain's CDR3 is CASSSGLAGARETQYF. CDR3 in DNA: TGTGCCAGCAGTTCAGGACTAGCGGGGGCGAGAGAGACCCAGTACTTC.

This CDR3 reads CASSLGSGRASEQYF. The DNA of the CDR3 is TGTGCCAGCAGCCTAGGTAGCGGGAGGGCCTCCGAGCAGTACTTC. J is TRBJ2-7 and V is TRBV5-4; TRBD2 aligns across 11 bases. J was trimmed by 6 bases and V by 4 bases; bases with no gene match: 9. CDR1 is SGHNT, CDR2 YYREEE, per germline (reference sequence). This CDR3 spans 15 amino acids.

This clone has just one count. This chain links TRBV5-6 with TRBJ2-5; D gene uncertain. CDR3 length equals 13 residues. CDR1 is SGHDT, CDR2 YYEEEE, per germline. V shed 4 bases and J shed 0 bases, with 7 bases lying between them. The CDR3 DNA reads TGTGCCAGCAGCACGTGGAACCAAGAGACCCAGTACTTC. It translates to CASSTWNQETQYF.

The chain recombines TRBV18 with TRBJ2-7; no clear D. V was pared by 4 bases and J by 3 bases, with 4 bases between. The CDR3 sequence is 11 residues long. Germline CDR1 is KGHSH and CDR2 is LQKENI. CDR3 protein: CASSRDYEQYF. CDR3 in DNA: TGTGCCAGCTCACGAGACTACGAGCAGTACTTC.

The CDR3, as DNA: TGTGCCAGCAGCTTCTTAACAGGGATCGGCTACACCTTC. Protein product: CASSFLTGIGYTF. The V and J genes are TRBV7-8 and TRBJ1-2, with a tentative D call TRBD1 (6 bases). The CDR3 is made up of 13 amino acids. V lost 3 bases, J lost 8 bases, and 13 bases lay in between. Germline V gene lookup returns CDR1 SGHVS and CDR2 FQNEAQ.

This sequence joins TRBV7-9 and TRBJ2-7; tentatively, D is TRBD1 (6 bases). From germline, CDR1 is SEHNR and CDR2 FQNEAQ (reference sequence). The CDR3 extends over 19 amino acids. The V and J ends lost 6 bases and 8 bases respectively, with 35 bases between them. CDR3 in DNA: TGTGCCAGCAGTCGTCGGACAGAAGGAACGGGGTCTTGGGTTTGGCAGCAGTACTTC. Protein: CASSRRTEGTGSWVWQQYF.

The chain has TRBV5-4 and TRBJ2-7; the D gene is possibly TRBD2 (6 bases). Germline values: CDR1 SGHNT, CDR2 YYREEE (reference sequence). The V end lost 1 base, the J end lost 2 bases, and 10 bases lay between the germline ends. The CDR3 extends over 14 amino acids. CDR3 sequence (DNA): TGTGCCAGCAGCTTGTCCGGACTAACCTACGAGCAGTACTTC. It encodes CASSLSGLTYEQYF.

The chain joins TRBV29-1 to TRBJ2-3; D is unclear. CDR1 and CDR2 (germline): SQVTM, ANQGSEA. CDR3 size: 15 residues. The V gene lost 4 bases and the J gene lost 0 bases, with 14 bases spanning the gap. CDR3 sequence (DNA): TGCAGCGTTGCAAGCTTCTCCTCTAGCACAGATACGCAGTATTTT. It yields the protein CSVASFSSSTDTQYF.

This clone was detected a few times. V usage is TRBV11-2 and J usage is TRBJ1-6, with D tentatively TRBD1 (5 bases). CDR1 is SGHAT, CDR2 FQNNGV, per germline. Trimming cost V 2 bases and J 7 bases, with 9 bases left between them. There are 14 residues in the CDR3. The CDR3 region is CASSLQGANSPLHF. The CDR3, as DNA: TGTGCCAGCAGCTTACAGGGCGCGAATTCACCCCTCCACTTT.

This chain uses TRBV29-1 with TRBJ2-7; 10 bases agree with TRBD2. In germline, CDR1 is SQVTM, CDR2 ANQGSEA. After removal of 5 bases from V and 4 bases from J, the junction contained 11 bases not matched to a gene. CDR3 length: 15 residues. CDR3 DNA: TGCAGCGTTACCCCCCCTAGCGGGGGTTTGTACGAGCAGTACTTC. This gives the protein CSVTPPSGGLYEQYF.

The chain recombines TRBV5-1 with TRBJ2-2, with unresolved D. V was clipped by 4 bases and J by 6 bases, with 22 bases between them. The CDR3 runs 17 residues. Looked up from germline, CDR1 is SGHRS and CDR2 is YFSETQ. In DNA, the CDR3 is TGCGCCAGCAGCGCAGCCTTTGGGATTTACCGTGCCGGGGAGCTGTTTTTT. Translating it yields CASSAAFGIYRAGELFF. Full variable domain (remainder filled in from reference TRBV5-1 and TRBJ2-2): KAGVTQTPRYLIKTRGQQVTLSCSPISGHRSVSWYQQTPGQGLQFLFEYFSETQRNKGNFPGRFSGRQFSNSRSEMNVSTLELGDSALYLCASSAAFGIYRAGELFFGEGSRLTVL.

The rearrangement links TRBV29-1 to TRBJ2-3; D is tentatively TRBD1 or TRBD2 (5 bases each). The CDR3 length is 15 residues. V gave up 8 bases and J gave up 3 bases, with 21 bases separating them. Germline CDR1 is SQVTM and CDR2 is ANQGSEA. The DNA of the CDR3 is TGCAGCACCACGGGTGGGGGACGCGGAACAGATACGCAGTATTTT. Its protein is CSTTGGGRGTDTQYF.

This sequence joins TRBV10-1 and TRBJ2-3; 8 bases are a match to TRBD2. The length of the CDR3 is 16 residues. Germline CDR1 WNHNN, CDR2 SYGVQD (reference sequence). V dropped 4 bases and J dropped 0; count of bases not matched to a gene: 6. This CDR3 reads CASSGGGRSSTDTQYF. CDR3 DNA: TGCGCCAGCAGTGGGGGCGGGAGGTCGAGCACAGATACGCAGTATTTT.

This sequence joins TRBV28 and TRBJ2-6; D may be TRBD1 (6 bases). The V and J ends lost 9 bases and 0 bases respectively, with 18 bases between them. Per germline, CDR1 MDHEN and CDR2 SYDVKM. This CDR3 spans 17 amino acids. CDR3 DNA: TGTGCCAGTTCACAGGGTGATCCTTTCTCTGGGGCCAACGTCCTGACTTTC. Translation: CASSQGDPFSGANVLTF.

V is TRBV6-6 and J is TRBJ1-1; D might be TRBD1 (5 bases). The germline V and J ends were trimmed by 2 bases and 10 bases, with 11 bases remaining between them. From germline, CDR1 is MNHNY and CDR2 SVGAGI (reference sequence). The CDR3 loop spans 12 amino acids. CDR3 DNA: TGTGCCAGCAGTTACGATAGGCAGGGAGCTTTCTTT. Translating gives CASSYDRQGAFF.

This clone is large in the sample. This rearrangement joins TRBV18 to TRBJ2-1; D is ambiguous. The CDR3 runs 13 residues. V was trimmed by 2 bases and J by 9 bases, leaving 11 bases between them. The germline V gene has CDR1 KGHSH and CDR2 LQKENI. The CDR3 here is CASSPAAVGEQFF. DNA for the CDR3: TGTGCCAGCTCACCAGCGGCAGTAGGTGAGCAGTTCTTC.

The table lists this clone with a few counts. The rearrangement links TRBV7-2 to TRBJ2-1; D could derive from TRBD1 or TRBD2 (6 bases each). Germline lookup yields CDR1 SGHTA and CDR2 FQGNSA. V lost 0 bases and J 7 bases, leaving 13 bases between the germline ends. There are 15 residues in the CDR3. The CDR3 coding sequence is TGTGCCAGCAGCTTAGCAGGGGGGCCATCAAATGAGCAGTTCTTC. Its translation: CASSLAGGPSNEQFF.